This TCR beta chain was observed in a study of shared clonotypes between healthy human individuals. Deletions cut 5 bases from V and 0 bases from J, with 9 bases between. Germline loops: CDR1 SGHNT, CDR2 YENEEA. The CDR3 totals 14 residues. At a deep level, the assay was run. PCR replicates performed on unsorted PBMC used roughly 320 ng DNA, some 30,000 T cell genomes. TCRdb keeps only in-frame clones here, not all; method: immunoSEQ multiplex PCR. The sample consists of about 490,000 clones, more than 65% of them appearing once. Overall study results and limits: Clonotype sharing levels among donors were expected to vary with sequencing depth. In having few donors, the study represented limited genetic and exposure-history diversity.

This clone occurred a few times. Its target is not known. This chain uses TRBV11-3 with TRBJ2-3; D perhaps matches TRBD2 (5 bases). The sample comprised PBMCs. This TCR was recovered from a woman aged 40 to 49 in good health. Some clones in this sample may be carry-over from other donors' samples. For the CDR3, the DNA is TGTGCCAGCAGCCCCTGGGAGAGCACAGATACGCAGTATTTT. Translation gives CASSPWESTDTQYF.